This T cell receptor beta chain originates from a study of sequential checkpoint blockade in melanoma. For the study at large: First-line arms were nivolumab then ipilimumab, or the reverse, randomized 1:1. After both sequences, patients received maintenance nivolumab.

Treatment reported: randomized to nivolumab then ipilimumab (arm A) or the reverse (arm B). PBMC sorting kept live CD3+CD8+ cells without CD19 or CD56. This table comes from immunoSEQ multiplex PCR, and its TCRdb copy is limited to in-frame clones, with some not included. Of 15,000 to 20,000 clones listed, approximately 58% are singletons. In this sample, this clone turned up once. The specimen comprised CD8+ T cells sorted from blood (inferred from file names), sampled from a patient given nivolumab and ipilimumab in sequence. The receptor was derived from a human donor with melanoma.

CDR3 coding DNA: TGTGCCATCAGGGGAGGCGACGATGAGCAGTTCTTC. Translated: CAIRGGDDEQFF. The rearrangement uses TRBV10-3 and TRBJ2-1, with D possibly TRBD2 on 6 matching bases. The CDR3 is made up of 12 amino acids. Trimming took off 6 bases at V and 8 bases at J, with 11 bases between the two ends. Per the germline V gene, CDR1 is ENHRY and CDR2 is SYGVKD.